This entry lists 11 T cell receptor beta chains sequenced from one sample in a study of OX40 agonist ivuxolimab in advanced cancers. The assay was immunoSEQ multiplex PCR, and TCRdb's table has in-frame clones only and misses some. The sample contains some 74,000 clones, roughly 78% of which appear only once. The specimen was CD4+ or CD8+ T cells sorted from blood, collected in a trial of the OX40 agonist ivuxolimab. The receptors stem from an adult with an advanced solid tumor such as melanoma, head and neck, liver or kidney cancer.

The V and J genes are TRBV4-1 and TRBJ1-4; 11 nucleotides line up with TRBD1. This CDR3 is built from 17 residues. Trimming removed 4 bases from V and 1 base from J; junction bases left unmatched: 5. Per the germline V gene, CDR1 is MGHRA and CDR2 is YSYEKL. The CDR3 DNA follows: TGCGCCAGCAGCCCTGGACAGGGGGCTGGAACTAATGAAAAACTGTTTTTT. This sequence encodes CASSPGQGAGTNEKLFF.

The CDR3 loop reads CASSLYTRHNEQFF. CDR3 DNA: TGTGCCAGCAGTTTATATACTAGGCACAATGAGCAGTTCTTC. The chain has TRBV27 and TRBJ2-1; TRBD2 is a possible D gene (5 bases). CDR1 is MNHEY and CDR2 is SMNVEV in the germline V gene (reference sequence). This CDR3 is built from 14 residues. V was clipped by 1 base and J by 5 bases, with 9 bases between them.

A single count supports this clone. The chain's CDR3 is CASSLGTGGSSPLHF. For the CDR3, the DNA is TGTGCCAGCAGCTTGGGGACAGGGGGCAGTTCACCCCTCCACTTT. The chain couples TRBV25-1 to TRBJ1-6, with TRBD1 matching 12 bases. Trimming removed 6 bases from V and 9 bases from J; junction bases left unmatched: 6. The CDR3 loop spans 15 amino acids. Germline lookup yields CDR1 MGHDK and CDR2 SYGVNS.

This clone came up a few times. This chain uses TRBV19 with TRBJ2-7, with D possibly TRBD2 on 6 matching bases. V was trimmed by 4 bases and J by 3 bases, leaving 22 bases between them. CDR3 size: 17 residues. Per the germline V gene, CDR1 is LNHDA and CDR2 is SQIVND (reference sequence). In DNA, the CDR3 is TGTGCCAGTAGTAACACTTATAGCAGCGGGTGGGGCTACGAGCAGTACTTC. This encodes CASSNTYSSGWGYEQYF.

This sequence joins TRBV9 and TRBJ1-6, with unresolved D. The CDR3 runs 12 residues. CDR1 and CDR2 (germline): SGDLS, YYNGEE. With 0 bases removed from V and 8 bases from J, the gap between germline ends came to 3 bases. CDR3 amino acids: CASSVADSPLHF. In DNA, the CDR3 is TGTGCCAGCAGCGTAGCTGATTCACCCCTCCACTTT. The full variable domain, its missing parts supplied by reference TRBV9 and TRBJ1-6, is DSGVTQTPKHLITATGQRVTLRCSPRSGDLSVYWYQQSLDQGLQFLIQYYNGEERAKGNILERFSAQQFPDLHSELNLSSLELGDSALYFCASSVADSPLHFGNGTRLTVT.

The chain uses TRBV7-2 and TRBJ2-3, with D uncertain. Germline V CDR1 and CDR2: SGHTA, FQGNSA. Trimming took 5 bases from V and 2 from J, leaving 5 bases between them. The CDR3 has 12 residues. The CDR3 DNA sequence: TGTGCCAGCAGCACCTTCACAGATACGCAGTATTTT. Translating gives CASSTFTDTQYF.

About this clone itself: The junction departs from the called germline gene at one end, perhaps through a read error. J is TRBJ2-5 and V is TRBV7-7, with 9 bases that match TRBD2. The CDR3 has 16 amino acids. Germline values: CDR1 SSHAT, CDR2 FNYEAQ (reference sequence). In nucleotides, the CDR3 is TGTGCTAGCAGCTTAGGTGGTAGCGGGAGTGTAGAGACCCAGTACTTC. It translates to CASSLGGSGSVETQYF.

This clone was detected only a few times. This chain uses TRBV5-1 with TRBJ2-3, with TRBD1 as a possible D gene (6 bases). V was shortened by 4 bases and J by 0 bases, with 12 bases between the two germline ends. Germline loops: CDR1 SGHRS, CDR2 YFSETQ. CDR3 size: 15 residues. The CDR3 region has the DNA TGCGCCAGCAGCACAATCACAGGGAGCACAGATACGCAGTATTTT. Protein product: CASSTITGSTDTQYF.

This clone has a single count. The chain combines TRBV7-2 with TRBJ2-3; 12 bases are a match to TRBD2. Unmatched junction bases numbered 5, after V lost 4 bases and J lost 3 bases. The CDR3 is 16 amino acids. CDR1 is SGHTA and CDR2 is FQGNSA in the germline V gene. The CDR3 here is CASSYMGTSGTDTQYF. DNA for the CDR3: TGTGCCAGCAGCTATATGGGGACTAGCGGGACAGATACGCAGTATTTT.

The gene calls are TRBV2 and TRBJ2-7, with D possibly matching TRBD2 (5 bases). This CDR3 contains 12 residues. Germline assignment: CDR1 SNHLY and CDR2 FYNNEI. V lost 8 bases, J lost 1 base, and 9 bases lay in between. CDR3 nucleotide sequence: TGTGCCAGCGGACGGACTTCCTACGAGCAGTACTTC. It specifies CASGRTSYEQYF.

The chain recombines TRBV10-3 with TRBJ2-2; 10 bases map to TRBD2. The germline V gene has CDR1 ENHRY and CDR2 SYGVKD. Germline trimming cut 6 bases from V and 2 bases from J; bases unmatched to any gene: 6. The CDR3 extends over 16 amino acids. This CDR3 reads CAISRAGGINTGELFF. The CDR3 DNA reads TGTGCCATCAGCAGAGCGGGAGGGATTAACACCGGGGAGCTGTTTTTT.